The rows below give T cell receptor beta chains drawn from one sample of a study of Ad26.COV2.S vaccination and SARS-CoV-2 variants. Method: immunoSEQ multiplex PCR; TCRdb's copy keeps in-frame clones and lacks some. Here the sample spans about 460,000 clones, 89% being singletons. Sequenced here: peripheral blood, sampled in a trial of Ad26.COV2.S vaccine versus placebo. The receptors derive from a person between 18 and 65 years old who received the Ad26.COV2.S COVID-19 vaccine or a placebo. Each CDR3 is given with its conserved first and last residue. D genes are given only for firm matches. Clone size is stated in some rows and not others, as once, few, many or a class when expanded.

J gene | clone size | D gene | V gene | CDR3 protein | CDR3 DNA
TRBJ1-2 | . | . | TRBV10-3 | CAISDGDGYTF | TGTGCCATCAGTGATGGGGACGGCTACACCTTC
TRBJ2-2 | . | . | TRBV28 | CASLPGQNTGELFF | TGTGCCAGCCTTCCGGGACAGAACACCGGGGAGCTGTTTTTT
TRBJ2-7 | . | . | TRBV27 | CASSSLGRREEQYF | TGTGCCAGCAGTTCCCTGGGCAGGAGGGAAGAGCAGTACTTC
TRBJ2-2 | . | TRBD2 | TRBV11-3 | CASSREGLAGPRGELFF | TGTGCCAGCAGCCGAGAAGGACTAGCGGGACCCAGGGGGGAGCTGTTTTTT
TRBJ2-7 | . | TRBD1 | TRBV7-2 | CASSLIPPGTANYEQYF | TGTGCCAGCAGCCTCATACCCCCAGGGACAGCCAACTACGAGCAGTACTTC
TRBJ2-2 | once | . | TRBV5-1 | CASSLETASTGELFF | TGCGCCAGCAGCTTGGAAACAGCCTCCACCGGGGAGCTGTTTTTT
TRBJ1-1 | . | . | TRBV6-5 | CASSYGRTEAFF | TGTGCCAGCAGTTACGGACGGACTGAAGCTTTCTTT
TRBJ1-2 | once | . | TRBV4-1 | CASSQLNWYPNYGYTF | TGCGCCAGCAGCCAATTAAACTGGTACCCTAACTATGGCTACACCTTC
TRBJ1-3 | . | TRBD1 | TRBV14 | CATSKTGGSGNTIYF | TGTGCCACGTCAAAAACAGGGGGGAGTGGAAACACCATATATTTT
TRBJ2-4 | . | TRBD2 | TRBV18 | CASSLLRAGDLAKNIQYF | TGTGCCAGCTCACTACTGCGAGCGGGGGACCTAGCCAAAAACATTCAGTACTTC
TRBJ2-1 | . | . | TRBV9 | CASSPLYNEQFF | TGTGCCAGCAGCCCACTCTACAATGAGCAGTTCTTC
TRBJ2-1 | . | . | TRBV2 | CASTRDYNEQFF | TGTGCCAGCACCCGGGATTACAATGAGCAGTTCTTC
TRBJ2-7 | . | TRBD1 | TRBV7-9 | CASSGTGSVYEQYF | TGTGCCAGCAGCGGGACAGGGTCAGTCTACGAGCAGTACTTC
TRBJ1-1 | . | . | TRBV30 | CAWSVTLAEAFF | TGTGCCTGGAGTGTAACCCTCGCTGAAGCTTTCTTT
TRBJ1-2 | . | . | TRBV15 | CATSRDFREFLNYGYTF | TGTGCCACCAGCAGAGATTTCCGTGAATTCCTTAACTATGGCTACACCTTC
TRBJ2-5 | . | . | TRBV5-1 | CASSLGRTKGETQYF | TGCGCCAGCAGCTTGGGGCGGACTAAGGGGGAGACCCAGTACTTC
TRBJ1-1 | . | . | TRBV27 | CASRDGSNTEAFF | TGTGCCAGCCGGGACGGCTCTAACACTGAAGCTTTCTTT
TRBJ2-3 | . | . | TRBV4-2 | CASSQATRTVGTDTQYF | TGTGCCAGCAGCCAAGCGACAAGGACAGTTGGCACAGATACGCAGTATTTT
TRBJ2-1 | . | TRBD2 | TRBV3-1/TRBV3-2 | CASRDVAGGSYNEQFF | TGTGCCAGCAGAGACGTAGCGGGGGGATCCTACAATGAGCAGTTCTTC
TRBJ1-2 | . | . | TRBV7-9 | CASSTELDGYTF | TGTGCCAGCAGCACAGAATTAGATGGCTACACCTTC
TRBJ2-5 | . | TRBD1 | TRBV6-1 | CASSALRGQGEETQYF | TGTGCCAGCAGTGCCCTTAGGGGACAGGGGGAAGAGACCCAGTACTTC
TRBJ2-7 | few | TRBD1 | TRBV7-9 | CASSFKNDIQGATYEQYF | TGTGCCAGCAGCTTCAAAAACGATATACAGGGGGCCACCTACGAGCAGTACTTC
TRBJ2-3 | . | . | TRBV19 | CASNPRGTDTQYF | TGTGCCTCAAACCCCAGGGGAACAGATACGCAGTATTTT
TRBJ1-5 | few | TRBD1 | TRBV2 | CASSDTGEVQPQHF | TGTGCCAGCAGTGACACAGGGGAGGTCCAGCCCCAGCATTTT
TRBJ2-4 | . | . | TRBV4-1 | CASSQAGMPENIQYF | TGCGCCAGCAGCCAAGCCGGGATGCCCGAAAACATTCAGTACTTC
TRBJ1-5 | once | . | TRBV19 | CASSILSGSNQPQHF | TGTGCCAGTAGTATACTTTCAGGGAGCAATCAGCCCCAGCATTTT
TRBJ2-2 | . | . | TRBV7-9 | CASSTKGTSANTGELFF | TGTGCCAGCAGCACCAAAGGGACGTCCGCGAACACCGGGGAGCTGTTTTTT
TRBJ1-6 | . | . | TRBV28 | CASSSGQGNSPLHF | TGTGCCAGCAGTTCGGGGCAGGGTAATTCACCCCTCCACTTT
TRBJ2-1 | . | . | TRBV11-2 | CASSLDGVNEQFF | TGTGCCAGCAGCTTAGATGGAGTCAATGAGCAGTTCTTC
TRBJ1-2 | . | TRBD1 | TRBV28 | CASRPGQEVHDYGYTF | TGTGCCAGCAGGCCGGGACAGGAAGTCCACGACTATGGCTACACCTTC
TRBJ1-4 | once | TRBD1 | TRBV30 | CAWSGRQGPNWEKLFF | TGTGCCTGGAGTGGTCGACAGGGGCCGAATTGGGAAAAACTGTTTTTT
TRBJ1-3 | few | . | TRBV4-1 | CASSPLGRGTGNTIYF | TGCGCCAGCAGCCCATTGGGCAGGGGAACTGGAAACACCATATATTTT
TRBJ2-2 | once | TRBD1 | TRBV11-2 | CASSLRWTGGTNTGELFF | TGTGCCAGCAGCTTAAGGTGGACAGGGGGGACGAACACCGGGGAGCTGTTTTTT
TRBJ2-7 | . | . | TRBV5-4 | CASRPLPGVHSYEQYF | TGTGCCAGCAGGCCCCTCCCCGGGGTACACTCCTACGAGCAGTACTTC
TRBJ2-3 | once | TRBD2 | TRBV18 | CASSLAGGRSDTQYF | TGTGCCAGCTCACTAGCGGGAGGGCGGTCAGATACGCAGTATTTT
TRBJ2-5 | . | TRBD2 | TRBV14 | CASSEAGVLRAQYF | TGTGCCAGCAGCGAAGCGGGGGTCCTGAGGGCCCAGTACTTC
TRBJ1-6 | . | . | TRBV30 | CAWTWANSPLHF | TGTGCCTGGACTTGGGCGAATTCACCCCTCCACTTT